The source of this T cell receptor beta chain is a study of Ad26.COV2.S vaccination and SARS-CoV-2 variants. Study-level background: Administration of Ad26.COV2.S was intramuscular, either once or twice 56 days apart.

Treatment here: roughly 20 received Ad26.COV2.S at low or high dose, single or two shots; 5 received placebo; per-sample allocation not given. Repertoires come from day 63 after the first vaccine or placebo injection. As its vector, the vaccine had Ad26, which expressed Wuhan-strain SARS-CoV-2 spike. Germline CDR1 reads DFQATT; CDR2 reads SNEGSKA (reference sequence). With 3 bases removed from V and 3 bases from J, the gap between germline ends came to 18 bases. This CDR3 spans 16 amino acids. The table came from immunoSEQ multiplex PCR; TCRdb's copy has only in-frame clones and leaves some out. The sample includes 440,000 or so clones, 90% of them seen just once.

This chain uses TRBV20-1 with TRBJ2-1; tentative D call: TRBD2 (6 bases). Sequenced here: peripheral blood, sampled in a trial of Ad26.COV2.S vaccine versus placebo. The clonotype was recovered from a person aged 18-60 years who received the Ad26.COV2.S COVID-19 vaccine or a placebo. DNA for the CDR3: TGCAGTGCTAGTGATTTGGGACTTTCGGACTACAATGAGCAGTTCTTC. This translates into CSASDLGLSDYNEQFF.